This T cell receptor beta chain was identified in a study of T cell responses to AZD1222 COVID-19 vaccine. The repertoire was sequenced with immunoSEQ multiplex PCR; TCRdb's copy has only in-frame clones and lacks some. This table has roughly 120,000 clones, around 87% appearing once. The CDR3 totals 17 residues. V lost 2 bases and J 0 bases, leaving 14 bases between the germline ends. The germline gives CDR1 SGHVS, CDR2 FQNEAQ. Concerning this clone itself: Its target is unknown.

Findings and caveats of the study: After the peak T cell response, and only then, were repertoires sampled. White British people made up most donors, females outnumbered males, and clonal diversity was possibly underestimated. Baseline testing showed seropositivity in only a handful of AZD1222 recipients.

This sequence originates from an adult in good health. The specimen was peripheral blood, collected on day 0 of AZD1222 vaccination. The chain uses TRBV7-8 and TRBJ2-4; D remains unclear. The CDR3, as DNA: TGTGCCAGCAGCTTACGTCAGTCGGTAGTAGCCAAAAACATTCAGTACTTC. This gives the protein CASSLRQSVVAKNIQYF.